This T cell receptor beta chain was captured in a study of blood T cell repertoires in COVID-19. Study as a whole: Spain, Italy and the United States supplied samples that represented acute and convalescent COVID-19. T cells, B-cell-depleted T cells, or PBMCs provided the cDNA or gDNA that served as material.

Original processing methods: Scientists estimated how many nucleated cells there were by amplifying reference gene primers. The table came from immunoSEQ multiplex PCR; TCRdb's copy has only in-frame clones and leaves some out. That table supplies the V and J calls and clone size; D and trimming were determined from the DNA. The table includes about 81,000 clones, about 80% detected once. Germline CDR1 KGHSH, CDR2 LQKENI. The trim removed 4 bases at V and 9 bases at J, leaving 17 bases unmatched. This CDR3 region has 16 residues. This chain links TRBV18 with TRBJ2-5; TRBD1 agrees at 7 bases. Sequenced: peripheral blood. This TCR was recovered from a human donor in a cohort sampled during active COVID-19. The CDR3 DNA follows: TGTGCCAGCTCACTCCGGCTCGACAGGGAAAGGTTTTCCCAGTACTTC. This sequence encodes CASSLRLDRERFSQYF.